One and the same sample provided the 6 T cell receptor beta chains below, sequenced in a study of CD8 T cells in ankylosing spondylitis. TCRdb called the 5' RACE reads again in MiXCR, with one record for every CDR3 protein. The sample has approximately 300,000 distinct CDR3 sequences; 8% are singletons. Study-wide findings and caveats: One TCR beta motif, made up of roughly 8 highly homologous variants, appeared characteristic of ankylosing spondylitis blood.

The antigens these receptors bind are not known. Sequencing was performed on blood, either unsorted or a sorted T cell fraction (not recorded which). These TCRs come from a male donor with ankylosing spondylitis.

The V and J genes are TRBV20-1 and TRBJ2-2, with 8 bases that match TRBD2. V shed 0 bases and J 2 bases; nucleotides not matched to a gene: 5. This CDR3 has 16 amino acids. Germline CDR1 and CDR2: DFQATT and SNEGSKA (reference sequence). The CDR3 region is CSARDMTSANTGELFF. The CDR3 DNA is TGCAGTGCTAGAGATATGACTAGCGCAAACACCGGGGAGCTGTTTTTT.

The CDR3 loop reads CASSSPAVDTQYF. The CDR3, as DNA: TGTGCCAGCAGTTCCCCAGCGGTAGATACGCAGTATTTT. The chain links TRBV28 to TRBJ2-3; D might be TRBD2 (5 bases). V was clipped by 4 bases and J by 5 bases, with 10 bases between them. This CDR3 contains 13 residues. Germline assignment: CDR1 MDHEN and CDR2 SYDVKM. The variable domain in full, completed from reference TRBV28 and TRBJ2-3, reads DVKVTQSSRYLVKRTGEKVFLECVQDMDHENMFWYRQDPGLGLRLIYFSYDVKMKEKGDIPEGYSVSREKKERFSLILESASTNQTSMYLCASSSPAVDTQYFGPGTRLTVL.

The sample holds many counts of this clonotype. The chain recombines TRBV29-1 with TRBJ2-7; D is possibly TRBD1 (6 bases). The ends were cut back, 0 bases at V and 4 bases at J, with 19 bases in the middle. Germline CDR1 is SQVTM and CDR2 is ANQGSEA. This CDR3 has 16 amino acids. CDR3 loop: CSVEEGARGRRYEQYF. Written as DNA, the CDR3 is TGCAGCGTTGAAGAGGGGGCCAGGGGACGGAGATACGAGCAGTACTTC.

This clonotype has just a few counts. This chain joins TRBV5-1 and TRBJ2-1; TRBD2 matches 11 bases. CDR1 SGHRS and CDR2 YFSETQ come from the germline V gene. Losses at the gene ends were 3 bases for V and 7 bases for J; bases not matched to a gene: 9. The CDR3 loop spans 16 amino acids. The DNA of the CDR3 is TGCGCCAGCAGCTCCCCGACTAGCGGGACATGGAATGAGCAGTTCTTC. It is translated as CASSSPTSGTWNEQFF.

This clonotype was observed at least ten times. The chain has TRBV5-1 and TRBJ1-1; D uncertain. CDR1 is SGHRS, CDR2 YFSETQ, per germline. V dropped 0 bases and J dropped 1 base, with 10 bases sitting between them. This CDR3 is built from 15 residues. The CDR3 loop is CASSLGGRRNTEAFF. The CDR3 coding sequence is TGCGCCAGCAGCTTGGGAGGTAGGAGGAACACTGAAGCTTTCTTT.

The chain has TRBV5-4 and TRBJ1-2; D gene ambiguous. CDR3 length: 14 residues. V was trimmed by 0 bases and J by 4 bases, leaving 10 bases between them. Germline loops: CDR1 SGHNT, CDR2 YYREEE (reference sequence). DNA for the CDR3: TGTGCCAGCAGCTTGGACGCCAGTCCCTATGGCTACACCTTC. It yields the protein CASSLDASPYGYTF.